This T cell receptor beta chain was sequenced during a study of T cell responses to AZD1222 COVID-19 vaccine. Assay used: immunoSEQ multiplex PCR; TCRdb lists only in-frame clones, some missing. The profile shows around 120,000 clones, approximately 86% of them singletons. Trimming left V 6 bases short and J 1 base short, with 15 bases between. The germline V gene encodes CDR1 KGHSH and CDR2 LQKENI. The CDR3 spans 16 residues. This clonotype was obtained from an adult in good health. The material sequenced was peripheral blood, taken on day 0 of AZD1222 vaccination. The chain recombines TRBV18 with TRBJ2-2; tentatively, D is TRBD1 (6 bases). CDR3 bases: TGTGCCAGCTCCCTTAGCAGGACAGTGAACACCGGGGAGCTGTTTTTT. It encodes CASSLSRTVNTGELFF.